This entry features one TCR beta chain sequence. This receptor's antigen is unknown. Base qualities are not at hand, and no much larger clone is one base apart. TCRbeta CDR3 regions were amplified from genomic DNA using the immunoSEQ Assay, a bias-controlled multiplex PCR. The paper's data handling went like this. Nucleated cell counts per sample were estimated from amplification of reference gene primers within the assay. To quantify the absolute abundance of each unique TCRbeta CDR3 rearrangement, sequence reads were collapsed and filtered. For each sample, productive Simpson clonality was calculated as the square root of Simpson's diversity index over productive rearrangements. The table comes from immuneACCESS by way of TCRdb, which keeps in-frame sequences with V and J called. Part of the clones is missing from these tables; in studies checked, under half for an unresolved V gene and the rest for unknown reasons. V, J and clone size derive from that table, while D and trimming were established from the DNA sequence. Across this sample there are around 100,000 clones, with approximately 84% seen only once. About 6.9% of the sample is held by the ten biggest clonotypes.

Collaborating institutions collected whole blood in K2EDTA tubes following their own protocols. For TCRbeta analysis, collaborators shipped samples as frozen whole blood, isolated PBMCs, or DNA extracted from either of those sample types. CDR3 length: 15 amino acids, cysteine to phenylalanine. The sequence is cut down to CDR3 DNA, 45 bases in frame from base 1. The germline V gene yields MNHEY for CDR1 and SVGAGI for CDR2. V trim: 2 bases; J trim: 4 bases; unmatched bases: 5. This record belongs to a study of blood T cell repertoires in COVID-19 (dated by TCRdb to 2018 to 2020). A note on the overall study: Samples covering the acute and convalescent phases of COVID-19 were provided by collaborators in the United States, Italy and Spain. The prospective study material was composed of cDNA or gDNA derived from T cells, B-cell-depleted T cells, or PBMCs. Nearly every sample came with metadata listing a de-identified subject ID, COVID-19 status, age in years and sex. Deeply sampled blood TCRbeta repertoires from subjects exposed to, actively infected with, or recovered from COVID-19 were included in the dataset. The repertoires were released in a freely available public database intended as a resource for research on the immune response to SARS-CoV-2. Samples were obtained from the ongoing ImmuneRACE study (first 160 participants) and from about 1,300 subjects provided by 6 global collaborators. HLA class I and class II types, where available, came from metadata supplied by the sample provider rather than from assay-based typing. Results and caveats for the whole study, not just this receptor: How much clinical and demographic metadata was included differed by source and by participant, and the metadata was provided uncurated.

The chain uses TRBV6-5 and TRBJ2-7, and TRBD1 matches 10 of the central bases. The receptor's source is a man aged 30 to 45 in a cohort sampled during active COVID-19. Sequenced: peripheral blood. The base sequence is TGTGCCAGCAGTTACGGACGGGACAGGGGTTACGAGCAGTACTTC. Its translation is CASSYGRDRGYEQYF.